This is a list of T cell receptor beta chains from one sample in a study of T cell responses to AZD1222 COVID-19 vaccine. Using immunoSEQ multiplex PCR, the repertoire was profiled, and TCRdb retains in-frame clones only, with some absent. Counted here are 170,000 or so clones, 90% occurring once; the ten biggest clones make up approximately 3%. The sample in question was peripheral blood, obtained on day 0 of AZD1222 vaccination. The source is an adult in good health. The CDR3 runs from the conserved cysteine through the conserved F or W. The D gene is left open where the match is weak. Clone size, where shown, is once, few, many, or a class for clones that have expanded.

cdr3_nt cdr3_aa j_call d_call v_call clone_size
TGTGCTAGTGCTTGGGGGGGACAGGCCCTCTACGAGCAGTACTTC CASAWGGQALYEQYF TRBJ2-7 . TRBV12-5 .
TGTGCCAGTAGTAGAGGACAGGGCATTACTAACTATGGCTACACCTTC CASSRGQGITNYGYTF TRBJ1-2 TRBD1 TRBV19 few
TGTGCCAGCAACCTTCGGCGCTCTGGGGCCAACGTCCTGACTTTC CASNLRRSGANVLTF TRBJ2-6 . TRBV2 .
TGTGCCAGCAGCACGGGACTAGCGGGGGGGGAAGGCGAGCAGTACTTC CASSTGLAGGEGEQYF TRBJ2-7 TRBD2 TRBV5-4 .
TGTGCCAGCAGCTTCCTTACCACCGGGGAGCTGTTTTTT CASSFLTTGELFF TRBJ2-2 . TRBV7-2 .
TGTGCCAGCAGCTTAGCCCCAGGGGGGAACACTGAAGCTTTCTTT CASSLAPGGNTEAFF TRBJ1-1 TRBD1 TRBV7-9 .
TGCGCCAGCAGTGCGGGGGCGCCTAAACACACAGATACGCAGTATTTT CASSAGAPKHTDTQYF TRBJ2-3 . TRBV10-1 .
TGTGCCAGCAGCCCGCTCAGGACAGGGGGAGAAAAACTGTTTTTT CASSPLRTGGEKLFF TRBJ1-4 TRBD1 TRBV7-9 .
TGTGCCAGCAGTGCTGAACAGGGGCCACTGGTCTATGGCTACACCTTC CASSAEQGPLVYGYTF TRBJ1-2 TRBD1 TRBV27 .
TGCGCCAGCAGCCAAGGTAACAGGTACCAAGAGACCCAGTACTTC CASSQGNRYQETQYF TRBJ2-5 . TRBV4-1 .
TGCGCCAGCAGCCGGACAGGGGGGGATGAAAAACTGTTTTTT CASSRTGGDEKLFF TRBJ1-4 TRBD1 TRBV4-3 .
TGTGCCAGCAGCTTGAGGCTAGCGGGGGGCGAGCAGTTCTTC CASSLRLAGGEQFF TRBJ2-1 TRBD2 TRBV11-2 few
TGCAGCGTTGAGGTCGGAGTCTACGAGCAGTACTTC CSVEVGVYEQYF TRBJ2-7 . TRBV29-1 .
TGTGCCAGCAATGGACAGGGCGAAAACATTCAGTACTTC CASNGQGENIQYF TRBJ2-4 TRBD1 TRBV12-3/TRBV12-4 .
TGTGCCAGCAGCTTAGAACCATGGGGGGAGCAGTTCTTC CASSLEPWGEQFF TRBJ2-1 . TRBV7-8 .
TGTGCCATCAGTGACAGTACTGGCTATGGCTACACCTTC CAISDSTGYGYTF TRBJ1-2 . TRBV10-3 .
TGTGCCAGCAGCCAAGATGCGGGATCGGGTGGCTACACCTTC CASSQDAGSGGYTF TRBJ1-2 . TRBV3-1/TRBV3-2 .
TGCGCCAGCAGCCTGTGGACAGGGGACAATGAGCAGTTCTTC CASSLWTGDNEQFF TRBJ2-1 TRBD1 TRBV4-1 .
TGTGCTAGCAGCTCGGATCCGAGCTCCTACGAGCAGTACTTC CASSSDPSSYEQYF TRBJ2-7 . TRBV7-7 .
TGTGCCAGCAGCCAAGGACTCGTCAGCTATGGCTACACCTTC CASSQGLVSYGYTF TRBJ1-2 . TRBV14 .
TGCGCCAGCAGCCAAGGGTCGGGGAGGGAGCAGTACTTC CASSQGSGREQYF TRBJ2-7 . TRBV5-1 .
TGTGCCAGCAGCGAGAGAGGGGGAAGGGAGACCCAGTACTTC CASSERGGRETQYF TRBJ2-5 . TRBV7-9 .
TGCGCCAGCAGTGACGACAGGCGGGGCCACACAGATACGCAGTATTTT CASSDDRRGHTDTQYF TRBJ2-3 . TRBV5-1 .
TGCGCCAGCAGCCAAGATGACACGGGACGTATGAACACTGAAGCTTTCTTT CASSQDDTGRMNTEAFF TRBJ1-1 . TRBV4-3 .
TGTGCCAGCAGCGTCGCCTGGGGGGGGGCCGACTATGGCTACACCTTC CASSVAWGGADYGYTF TRBJ1-2 . TRBV5-4 .
TGCAGCGTTAGGACAGGGGATAATTATGGCTACACCTTC CSVRTGDNYGYTF TRBJ1-2 TRBD1 TRBV29-1 .
TGTGCCAGCAGTTACAGGGGAATGAACACTGAAGCTTTCTTT CASSYRGMNTEAFF TRBJ1-1 . TRBV6-2/TRBV6-3 .
TGCGCCAGCAGCCAGACCTTCCAGGGGGTGGGGAGTCAGCCCCAGCATTTT CASSQTFQGVGSQPQHF TRBJ1-5 TRBD1 TRBV4-3 .
TGTGCCAGCAGTTACCTTGACGGGTTCACAGATACGCAGTATTTT CASSYLDGFTDTQYF TRBJ2-3 . TRBV6-2/TRBV6-3 .
TGTGCCAGCAGTTCCACACTCCAGCCGGAGACCCAGTACTTC CASSSTLQPETQYF TRBJ2-5 . TRBV6-2/TRBV6-3 .
TGTGCCAGCAGCTCCCCCTCTAGCGGCCCCTACGAGCAGTACTTC CASSSPSSGPYEQYF TRBJ2-7 TRBD2 TRBV7-2 .
TGTGCCAGCAGTTTTTCGGGACTTCTAACCGGGGAGCTGTTTTTT CASSFSGLLTGELFF TRBJ2-2 . TRBV6-5 .
TGTGCCAGCAGCGAGCCGGGGGGGGTCACCGGGGAGCTGTTTTTT CASSEPGGVTGELFF TRBJ2-2 TRBD2 TRBV6-2/TRBV6-3 .
TGTGCCAGCAGTGAATTGATTTATGGCTACACCTTC CASSELIYGYTF TRBJ1-2 . TRBV2 .
TGTGCCAGCAGTTACTCGGCTCGGGCGGGGACCGGGGAGCTGTTTTTT CASSYSARAGTGELFF TRBJ2-2 . TRBV6-5 .
TGTGCCAGCAGGCCTCGAACAGGGGGGGGCACTGAAGCTTTCTTT CASRPRTGGGTEAFF TRBJ1-1 TRBD1 TRBV6-5 .
TGTGCCAGCAGCTTTGACCTGACAGGGTCGAATTCACCCCTCCACTTT CASSFDLTGSNSPLHF TRBJ1-6 TRBD1 TRBV5-4 .
TGTGCCAGCTCCGAGGGAACTGGGCCTGAAGCTTTCTTT CASSEGTGPEAFF TRBJ1-1 . TRBV18 once
TGTGCCAGCTCACAATCATCGGGGATCACTGAAGCTTTCTTT CASSQSSGITEAFF TRBJ1-1 . TRBV18 once